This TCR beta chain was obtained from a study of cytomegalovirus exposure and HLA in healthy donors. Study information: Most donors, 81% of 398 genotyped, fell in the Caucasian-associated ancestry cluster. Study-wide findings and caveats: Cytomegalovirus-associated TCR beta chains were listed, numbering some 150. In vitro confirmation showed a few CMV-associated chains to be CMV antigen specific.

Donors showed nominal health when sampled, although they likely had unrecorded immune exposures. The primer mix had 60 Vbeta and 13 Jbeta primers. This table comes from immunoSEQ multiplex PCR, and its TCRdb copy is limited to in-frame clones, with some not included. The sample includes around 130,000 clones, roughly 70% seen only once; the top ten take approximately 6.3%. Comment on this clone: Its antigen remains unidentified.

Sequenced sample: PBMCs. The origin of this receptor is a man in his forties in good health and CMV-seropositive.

The CDR3 DNA sequence: TGTGCCAGCAGCTCCGGGACTAGCTACGAGCAGTACTTC. Its translation is CASSSGTSYEQYF. This chain joins TRBV6-6 and TRBJ2-7; 8 nucleotides align to TRBD2. V shed 6 bases, J shed 3 bases, and the junction held 4 bases outside the gene matches. This CDR3 comprises 13 residues. Per germline, CDR1 MNHNY and CDR2 SVGAGI (reference sequence).